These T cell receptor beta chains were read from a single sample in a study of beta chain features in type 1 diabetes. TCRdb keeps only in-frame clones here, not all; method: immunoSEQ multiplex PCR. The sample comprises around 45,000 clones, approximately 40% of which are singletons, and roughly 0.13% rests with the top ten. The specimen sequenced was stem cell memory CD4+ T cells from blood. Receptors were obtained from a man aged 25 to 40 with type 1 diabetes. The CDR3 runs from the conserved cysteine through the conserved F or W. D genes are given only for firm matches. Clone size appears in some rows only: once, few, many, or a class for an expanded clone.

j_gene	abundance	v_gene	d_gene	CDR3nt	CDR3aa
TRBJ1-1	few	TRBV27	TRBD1	TGTGCCAGCAGTTTCGACAGGGTCAGTATGAACACTGAAGCTTTCTTT	CASSFDRVSMNTEAFF
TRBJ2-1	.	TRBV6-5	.	TGTGCCAGCAGTTACTCGAGTCCGGGATCCTACAATGAGCAGTTCTTC	CASSYSSPGSYNEQFF
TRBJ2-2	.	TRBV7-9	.	TGTGCCAGCAGCCTCACCGGGGAGCTGTTTTTT	CASSLTGELFF
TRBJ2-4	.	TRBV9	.	TGTGCCAGCAGCGTTTCTTTGGGGGGAGACATTCAGTACTTC	CASSVSLGGDIQYF
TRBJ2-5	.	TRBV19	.	TGTGCCAGTAGCGAGGGCAACCAAGTGACCCAGTACTTC	CASSEGNQVTQYF
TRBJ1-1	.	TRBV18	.	TGTGCCAGCTCACCACCTTCGGGAACTCCCACCGTGATCTTT	CASSPPSGTPTVIF
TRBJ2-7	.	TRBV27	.	TGTGCCAGCAGTTTATCTTATACAATAGACTTCCACGAGCAGTACTTC	CASSLSYTIDFHEQYF
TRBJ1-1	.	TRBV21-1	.	TGTGCCAGCAGCAAATTTGCGTACCTTAGCCTGAACACTGAAGCTTTCTTT	CASSKFAYLSLNTEAFF
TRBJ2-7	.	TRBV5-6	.	TGTGCCAGCAGCTTGCGCTACGAGCAGTACTTC	CASSLRYEQYF
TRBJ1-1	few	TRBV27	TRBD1	TGTGCCAGCAGGCGAGGGACAGTCTCTCTGAACACTGAAGCTTTCTTT	CASRRGTVSLNTEAFF
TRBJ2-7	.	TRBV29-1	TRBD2	TGCAGCGTTGAGTTAGCGGGATTCCTAAGGTCCTACGAGCAGTACTTC	CSVELAGFLRSYEQYF
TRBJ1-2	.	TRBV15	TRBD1	TGTGCCACCAGCCCCAACCGGGACAGCCGACGCCACTATGGCTACACCTTC	CATSPNRDSRRHYGYTF
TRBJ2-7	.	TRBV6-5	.	TGTGCCAGCAGTTGGGCAAGTATGCGGGTGGGAGAGCAGTACTTC	CASSWASMRVGEQYF
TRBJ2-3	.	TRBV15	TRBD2	TGTGCCACCAGCAGAGGCGGGAGCGCCGATACGCAGTATTTT	CATSRGGSADTQYF
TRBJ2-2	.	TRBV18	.	TGTGCCAGCTCACCACCGGCCGGGGGGAACACCGGGGAGCTGTTTTTT	CASSPPAGGNTGELFF
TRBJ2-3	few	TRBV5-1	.	TGCGCCAGCAGCTTCGGACAGAGCACAGATACGCAGTATTTT	CASSFGQSTDTQYF
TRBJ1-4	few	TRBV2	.	TGTGCCAGCGGAATAAACAGGGAAAAACTGTTTTTT	CASGINREKLFF
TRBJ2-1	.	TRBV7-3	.	TGTGCCAGCAGCTTAGTGGTTAGCGAGTACAATGAGCAGTTCTTC	CASSLVVSEYNEQFF
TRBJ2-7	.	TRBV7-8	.	TGTGCCAGCAGCCCTCTTGCAACAGGGCACTACGAGCAGTACTTC	CASSPLATGHYEQYF
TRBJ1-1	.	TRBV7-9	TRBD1	TGTGCCAGCAGCTTAGAGGGGGCATCCACTGAAGCTTTCTTT	CASSLEGASTEAFF
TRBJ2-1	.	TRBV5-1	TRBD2	TGCGCCAGCAGCTTCGGCAGGCCGGGGGGTGACAATGAGCAGTTCTTC	CASSFGRPGGDNEQFF
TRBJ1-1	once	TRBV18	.	TGTGCCAGCTCACCAGGGACTTCAGCTTTCTTT	CASSPGTSAFF